The entry that follows covers one T cell receptor beta chain sequence. This entry comes from a study of T-cell reconstitution after alpha-beta-depleted transplantation in children. The authors prepared the TCRbeta library with unique molecular identifiers. In TCRdb, the PCR reads were re-called with MiXCR into one record per CDR3 protein. Here the sample spans hundreds of thousands of distinct CDR3 sequences, 13% being singletons. The specimen comprised PBMCs, mostly from graft donor cells, sampled 360 days after TCRalphabeta/CD19-depleted stem cell transplant. The receptor's source is a male patient under 18 who had a stem cell transplant for acute myeloid leukemia, so the T cells may come from the graft donor.

The CDR3, as DNA: TGTGCCAGCTCAGATTTCCGGGCCTTAAGAGGAAACACCATATATTTT. Translation: CASSDFRALRGNTIYF. The chain employs TRBV18 and TRBJ1-3; the D is unclear. CDR3 length equals 16 residues. Germline lookup yields CDR1 KGHSH and CDR2 LQKENI. V lost 5 bases to trimming and J lost 4 bases, with 18 bases between them. Using reference TRBV18 and TRBJ1-3 for the parts outside the CDR3, the full variable domain is NAGVMQNPRHLVRRRGQEARLRCSPMKGHSHVYWYRQLPEEGLKFMVYLQKENIIDESGMPKERFSAEFPKEGPSILRIQQVVRGDSAAYFCASSDFRALRGNTIYFGEGSWLTVV.